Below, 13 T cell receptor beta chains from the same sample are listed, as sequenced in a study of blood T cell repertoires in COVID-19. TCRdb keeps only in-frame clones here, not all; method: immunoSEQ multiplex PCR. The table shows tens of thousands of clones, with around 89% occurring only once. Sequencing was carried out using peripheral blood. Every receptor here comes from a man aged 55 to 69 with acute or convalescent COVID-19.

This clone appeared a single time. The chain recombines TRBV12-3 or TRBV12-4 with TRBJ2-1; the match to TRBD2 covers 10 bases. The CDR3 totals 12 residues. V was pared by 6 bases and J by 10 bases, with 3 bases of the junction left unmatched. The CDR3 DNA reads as TGTGCCAGCAGGTTACTAGCGGGAGAGCAGTTCTTC. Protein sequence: CASRLLAGEQFF.

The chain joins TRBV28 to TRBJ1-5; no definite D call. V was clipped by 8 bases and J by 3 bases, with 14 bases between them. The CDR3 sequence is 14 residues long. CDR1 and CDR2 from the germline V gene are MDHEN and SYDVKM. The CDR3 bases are TGTGCCAGCGGCCTGAGACAAGTCAATCAGCCCCAGCATTTT. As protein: CASGLRQVNQPQHF.

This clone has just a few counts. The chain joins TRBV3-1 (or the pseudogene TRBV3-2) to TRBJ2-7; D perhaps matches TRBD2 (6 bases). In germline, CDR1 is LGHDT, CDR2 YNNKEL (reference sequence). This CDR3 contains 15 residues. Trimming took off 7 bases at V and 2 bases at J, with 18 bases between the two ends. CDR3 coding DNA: TGTGCCAGCACGTCCCGGGACTCCCGAACCTACGAGCAGTACTTC. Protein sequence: CASTSRDSRTYEQYF.

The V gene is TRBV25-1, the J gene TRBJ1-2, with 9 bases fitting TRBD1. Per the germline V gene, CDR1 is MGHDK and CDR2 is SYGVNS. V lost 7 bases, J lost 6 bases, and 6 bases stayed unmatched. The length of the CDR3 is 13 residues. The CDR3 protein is CASKEQGANGYTF. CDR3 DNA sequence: TGTGCCAGCAAGGAACAGGGGGCGAATGGCTACACCTTC.

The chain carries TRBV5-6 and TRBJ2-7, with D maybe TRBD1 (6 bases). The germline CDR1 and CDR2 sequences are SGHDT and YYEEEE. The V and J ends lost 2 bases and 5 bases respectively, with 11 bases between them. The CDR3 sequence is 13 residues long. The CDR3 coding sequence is TGTGCCAGCAGCTTCGGCAGGGGAAACGAGCAGTACTTC. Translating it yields CASSFGRGNEQYF. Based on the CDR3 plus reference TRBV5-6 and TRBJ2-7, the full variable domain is DAGVTQSPTHLIKTRGQQVTLRCSPKSGHDTVSWYQQALGQGPQFIFQYYEEEERQRGNFPDRFSGHQFPNYSSELNVNALLLGDSALYLCASSFGRGNEQYFGPGTRLTVT.

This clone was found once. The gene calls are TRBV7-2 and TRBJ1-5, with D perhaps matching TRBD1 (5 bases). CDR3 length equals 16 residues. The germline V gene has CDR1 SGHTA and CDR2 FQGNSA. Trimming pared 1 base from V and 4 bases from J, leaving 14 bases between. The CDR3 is CASSLGQGGMNQPQHF. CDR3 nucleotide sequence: TGTGCCAGCAGCTTAGGGCAGGGCGGGATGAATCAGCCCCAGCATTTT.

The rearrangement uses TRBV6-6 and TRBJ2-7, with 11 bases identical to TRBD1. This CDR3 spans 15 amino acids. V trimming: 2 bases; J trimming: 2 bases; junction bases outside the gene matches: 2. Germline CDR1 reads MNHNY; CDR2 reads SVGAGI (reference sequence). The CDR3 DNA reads TGTGCCAGCAGTTACGGACAGGGGGCCACCTACGAGCAGTACTTC. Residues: CASSYGQGATYEQYF.

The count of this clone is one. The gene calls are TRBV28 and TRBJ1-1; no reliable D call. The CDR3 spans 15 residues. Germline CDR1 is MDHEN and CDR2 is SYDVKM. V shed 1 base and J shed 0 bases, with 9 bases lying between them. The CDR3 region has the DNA TGTGCCAGCAGTTTATACACAGAGATGAACACTGAAGCTTTCTTT. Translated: CASSLYTEMNTEAFF.

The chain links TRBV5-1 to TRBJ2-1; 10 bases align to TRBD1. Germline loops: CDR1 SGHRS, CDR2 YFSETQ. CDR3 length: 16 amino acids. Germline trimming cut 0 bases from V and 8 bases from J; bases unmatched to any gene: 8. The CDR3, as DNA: TGCGCCAGCAGCTTGGTTATGGGACAGGGGATTTATGAGCAGTTCTTC. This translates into CASSLVMGQGIYEQFF.

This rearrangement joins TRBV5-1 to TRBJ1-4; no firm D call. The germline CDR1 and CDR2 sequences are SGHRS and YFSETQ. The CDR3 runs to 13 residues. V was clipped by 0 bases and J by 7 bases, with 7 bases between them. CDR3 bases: TGCGCCAGCAGCTTGGGCGGATCTGAAAAACTGTTTTTT. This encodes CASSLGGSEKLFF.

The CDR3 nucleotides are TGTGCCAGCAGTTTATTTAGAGGGCAGCCCCAAGAGACCCAGTACTTC. It specifies CASSLFRGQPQETQYF. The chain joins TRBV28 to TRBJ2-5, with a weak D call TRBD2 (5 bases). Trimming pared 1 base from V and 1 base from J, leaving 13 bases between. The CDR3 is 16 amino acids. The germline CDR1 and CDR2 sequences are MDHEN and SYDVKM.

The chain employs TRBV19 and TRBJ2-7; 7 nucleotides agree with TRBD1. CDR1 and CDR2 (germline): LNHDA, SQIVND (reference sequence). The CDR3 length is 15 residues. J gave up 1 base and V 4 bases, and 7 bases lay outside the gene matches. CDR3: CASSTPGTDSYEQYF. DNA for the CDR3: TGTGCCAGTAGTACCCCCGGGACAGATTCCTACGAGCAGTACTTC.

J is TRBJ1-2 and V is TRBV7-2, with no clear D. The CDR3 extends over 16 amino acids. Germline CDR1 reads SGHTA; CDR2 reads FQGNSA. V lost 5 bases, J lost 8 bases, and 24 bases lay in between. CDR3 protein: CASSPKSGVLSGGYTF. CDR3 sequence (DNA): TGTGCCAGCAGCCCCAAATCCGGTGTCCTCTCGGGGGGCTACACCTTC.